The table lists the clone carrying this T cell receptor beta chain with many counts. Its antigen is still unknown. The sample is drawn from a study of human T cells and chemical hapten exposure. Study-wide results and limits: Each of the donors had alopecia, so their immune responses may not resemble those of healthy people. No alteration of TCRs above 1 in 1000 frequency was seen with DPC sensitization.

Sample time point: pre-sensitization, week 0. Treatment described: therapeutic diphenylcyclopropenone sensitization with weekly scalp DPC. Those who donated were patients with alopecia, 18 to 70 years of age, and suitable for DPC. Individual cDNA molecules in this library carried unique molecular identifiers. TCRdb recomputed calls from the RACE reads with MiXCR, one row per CDR3 protein. The data contain some 330,000 distinct CDR3 sequences, about 5% of them singletons. The CDR3 is 13 residues long. The germline V and J ends were trimmed by 6 bases and 8 bases, with 13 bases remaining between them. Per germline, CDR1 SNHLY and CDR2 FYNNEI.

This clonotype was obtained from a woman between 18 and 29 years old with alopecia areata. Some clones in this sample may be carry-over from other donors' samples. The sample was whole blood, taken in connection with sensitization to the hapten diphenylcyclopropenone (DPC). The chain couples TRBV2 to TRBJ2-2; possibly TRBD1 or TRBD2 for D (5 bases each). This chain's CDR3 is CASSSEGRGELFF. The CDR3 coding sequence is TGTGCCAGCAGCTCCGAGGGGCGGGGGGAGCTGTTTTTT.